This TCR beta chain was captured by sequencing in a study of T cell changes during pregnancy in multiple sclerosis. Only in-frame clones appear in the TCRdb table, and some are missing; sequencing was by immunoSEQ multiplex PCR. This table holds 80,000 to 100,000 clones, approximately 92% found once. Trimming cost V 3 bases and J 2 bases; bases outside gene matches: 5. Looked up from germline, CDR1 is SGHRS and CDR2 is YFSETQ. This CDR3 is 14 amino acids long. The sequence came from a female donor with multiple sclerosis, enrolled in a pregnancy study. The rearrangement uses TRBV5-1 and TRBJ2-7; TRBD1 matches 7 bases. This sample comprised peripheral blood, obtained in the first trimester of pregnancy. CDR3 DNA: TGCGCCAGCAGCTGGTCGGGGACAGCCTACGAGCAGTACTTC. It translates to CASSWSGTAYEQYF.